Detailed here is one T cell receptor beta chain. The antigen is undetermined. From the 5' RACE reads, TCRdb called clonotypes with MiXCR, one entry per CDR3 protein. The table has under 250,000 distinct CDR3 sequences, roughly 14% seen once. This sample stems from a study of T-cell memory formation after mild COVID-19. General study findings and limits: SARS-CoV-2 specificity was not confirmed for second-wave clones peaking on day 37.

The sample was PBMCs or a T cell subset sorted from them (not recorded which). The receptor's source is an adult woman who had mild COVID-19 (a few samples of this study predate the infection). Cell type and time point are not known.

CDR3 amino acids: CASSPGLSGELFF. The CDR3, as DNA: TGTGCCAGCAGCCCCGGACTTTCCGGGGAGCTGTTTTTT. The chain is built from TRBV5-4 and TRBJ2-2, with D possibly matching TRBD2 (5 bases). This CDR3 has 13 amino acids. V gave up 4 bases and J gave up 6 bases, with 10 bases separating them. Germline CDR1 is SGHNT and CDR2 is YYREEE (reference sequence).